The 32 T cell receptor beta chains below all came from one sample that was sequenced in a study of CD8+ T cells in alopecia areata. RNA was extracted and reverse transcribed into cDNA as the sequencing template. Here immunoSEQ multiplex PCR was the method, and the copy in TCRdb shows in-frame clones only, minus some. The data hold around 210,000 clones, with 56% observed a single time. Sequencing was done on a sample of CD8+ T cells sorted from blood. Receptor source: a human donor in good health.

The rearrangement uses TRBV11-2 and TRBJ1-3; TRBD1 matches at 8 bases. Trimming cost V 7 bases and J 2 bases; bases outside gene matches: 4. Looked up from germline, CDR1 is SGHAT and CDR2 is FQNNGV. This CDR3 has 14 residues. The CDR3 nucleotides are TGTGCCAGCACCCACAGGGGGACTGGAAACACCATATATTTT. Its protein is CASTHRGTGNTIYF.

J is TRBJ2-2 and V is TRBV30; D unresolved. V gave up 7 bases and J gave up 6 bases, with 6 bases separating them. The CDR3 sequence is 10 residues long. Germline-derived CDR1 and CDR2 are GTSNPN and SVGIG (reference sequence). This CDR3 reads CAYGSGELFF. Here the CDR3 DNA reads TGTGCCTACGGGTCCGGGGAGCTGTTTTTT.

The rearrangement joins TRBV29-1 to TRBJ1-2; perhaps TRBD1 as D (5 bases). Germline values: CDR1 SQVTM, CDR2 ANQGSEA. The ends were cut back, 1 base at V and 2 bases at J, with 11 bases in the middle. The CDR3 loop spans 14 amino acids. The CDR3 nucleotides are TGCAGCGTTGAAGGCCCGGGACTGAACTATGGCTACACCTTC. Its protein is CSVEGPGLNYGYTF.

This chain links TRBV29-1 with TRBJ2-7, with 7 bases matching TRBD1. This CDR3 is 13 amino acids long. Germline CDR1 SQVTM, CDR2 ANQGSEA. V was pared by 6 bases and J by 1 base, with 6 bases of the junction left unmatched. Here the CDR3 DNA reads TGCAGCGTGCGACAGGGAGCTTCCTACGAGCAGTACTTC. This gives the protein CSVRQGASYEQYF.

The V gene is TRBV29-1, the J gene TRBJ2-3; 9 positions match TRBD1. Unmatched junction bases numbered 13, after V lost 7 bases and J lost 8 bases. This CDR3 is 14 amino acids long. Germline V gene sequence: CDR1 SQVTM, CDR2 ANQGSEA. CDR3 nucleotide sequence: TGCAGCGGCGCGGAGACAGGGGGGTGGGGTACGCAGTATTTT. This encodes CSGAETGGWGTQYF.

This chain connects TRBV9 to TRBJ1-2; no firm D call. Germline values: CDR1 SGDLS, CDR2 YYNGEE. The CDR3 totals 18 residues. V was trimmed by 3 bases and J by 2 bases, leaving 23 bases between them. The CDR3 DNA reads as TGTGCCAGCAGCGAAGGCCTTAGAGTCGGGTATCCAAACTATGGCTACACCTTC. Residues: CASSEGLRVGYPNYGYTF. The complete variable domain, with remaining parts taken from reference TRBV9 and TRBJ1-2, reads DSGVTQTPKHLITATGQRVTLRCSPRSGDLSVYWYQQSLDQGLQFLIQYYNGEERAKGNILERFSAQQFPDLHSELNLSSLELGDSALYFCASSEGLRVGYPNYGYTFGSGTRLTVV.

This clone has only a few counts. The chain uses TRBV7-9 and TRBJ1-1, with D maybe TRBD1 (6 bases). The germline gives CDR1 SEHNR, CDR2 FQNEAQ (reference sequence). This CDR3 is built from 14 residues. V was cut by 3 bases and J by 4 bases, with 12 bases left in between. The CDR3 loop is CASSFREGGTEAFF. The DNA for the CDR3 is TGTGCCAGCAGCTTCAGGGAAGGGGGCACTGAAGCTTTCTTT.

This clone turned up a few times. CDR3 protein: CASSIYGAIGTEAFF. CDR3 sequence (DNA): TGTGCCAGTAGTATTTATGGGGCTATCGGTACTGAAGCTTTCTTT. The gene calls are TRBV19 and TRBJ1-1; weak D call: TRBD1 (5 bases). This CDR3 has 15 residues. Trimming cost V 3 bases and J 5 bases, with 16 bases left between them. Germline values: CDR1 LNHDA, CDR2 SQIVND (reference sequence).

This rearrangement joins TRBV29-1 to TRBJ2-7, with D tentatively TRBD1 or TRBD2 (5 bases each). Germline CDR1 SQVTM, CDR2 ANQGSEA. Trimming stripped 2 bases from V and 6 bases from J, with 8 bases between. The CDR3 has 11 amino acids. The CDR3: CSVELGVEQYF. The CDR3 DNA reads TGCAGCGTTGAATTGGGGGTCGAGCAGTACTTC.

This clone was recorded a few times. The chain couples TRBV7-9 to TRBJ2-4, with TRBD1 matching over 9 bases. Per the germline V gene, CDR1 is SEHNR and CDR2 is FQNEAQ (reference sequence). CDR3 length equals 13 residues. The ends lost 5 bases at V and 8 bases at J; junction bases unmatched: 4. The CDR3 DNA reads TGTGCCAGCAGCCGTGACAGGGGGGACATTCAGTACTTC. The encoded protein is CASSRDRGDIQYF.

The CDR3 DNA sequence: TGCAGCTTCTTGACAGGGAACACTGAAGCTTTCTTT. Its protein is CSFLTGNTEAFF. V is TRBV29-1 and J is TRBJ1-1; D might be TRBD1 (6 bases). The CDR3 totals 12 residues. V was pared by 8 bases and J by 1 base, with 11 bases between. Germline CDR1 reads SQVTM; CDR2 reads ANQGSEA.

This clone turned up a few times. The rearrangement links TRBV6-1 to TRBJ1-2; no reliable D call. Germline V lookup: CDR1 MNHNS, CDR2 SASEGT. Trimming shortened V by 3 bases and J by 12 bases, and 17 bases separated the two germline ends. This CDR3 is built from 13 residues. As DNA, the CDR3 is TGTGCCAGCAGTGAGGAAACGAATAGTATGAACACCTTC. It is translated as CASSEETNSMNTF.

The chain links TRBV27 to TRBJ1-5, with D possibly being TRBD1 (6 bases). CDR3 length equals 14 residues. The V gene lost 4 bases and the J gene lost 5 bases, with 12 bases spanning the gap. Germline lookup yields CDR1 MNHEY and CDR2 SMNVEV (reference sequence). The DNA of the CDR3 is TGTGCCAGCAGTTCGGACAGACCCGATCAGCCCCAGCATTTT. It yields the protein CASSSDRPDQPQHF.

The CDR3 DNA reads as TGTGCCAGCAGTGAAGGGTATAGCAATCAGCCCCAGCATTTT. This gives the protein CASSEGYSNQPQHF. The chain carries TRBV25-1 and TRBJ1-5; no firm D call. The CDR3 totals 14 residues. Trimming pared 2 bases from V and 0 bases from J, leaving 5 bases between. Germline CDR1 is MGHDK and CDR2 is SYGVNS.

The V gene is TRBV4-1, the J gene TRBJ2-1, with TRBD2 as a possible D gene (5 bases). CDR1 is MGHRA, CDR2 YSYEKL, per germline. The CDR3 is 14 amino acids. V lost 1 base and J lost 8, with 12 bases in between. The CDR3 region has the DNA TGCGCCAGCAGCCAAGTTTCTAGCTGGGATGAGCAGTTCTTC. Amino acid sequence: CASSQVSSWDEQFF.

The J gene is TRBJ2-1, the V gene TRBV27; 11 positions match TRBD2. Germline lookup yields CDR1 MNHEY and CDR2 SMNVEV (reference sequence). This CDR3 has 15 amino acids. J was trimmed by 6 bases and V by 3 bases; bases with no gene match: 4. The CDR3 region is CASSLSGTSGNEQFF. CDR3 DNA: TGTGCCAGCAGTTTGTCCGGGACTAGCGGCAATGAGCAGTTCTTC.

V and J are TRBV30 and TRBJ2-1; 9 nucleotides line up with TRBD1. This CDR3 contains 13 residues. V was clipped by 8 bases and J by 5 bases; unmatched bases: 7. Germline CDR1 and CDR2: GTSNPN and SVGIG (reference sequence). DNA of the CDR3: TGTGCCCGTGGACAGGGGCTCGACAATGAGCAGTTCTTC. It codes for CARGQGLDNEQFF.

A remark on this clone: The junction shows a germline mismatch at one end, possibly a read error. The chain couples TRBV4-1 to TRBJ1-5; 7 bases are a match to TRBD1. The CDR3 covers 14 residues. Germline values: CDR1 MGHRA, CDR2 YSYEKL. The CDR3 DNA follows: TGCGCCAGCAGCCAAGGCCGAGGACAGGAGGACTTATCATTT. It specifies CASSQGRGQEDLSF.

This clone is a singleton in its sample. The V gene is TRBV2, the J gene TRBJ2-6; no clear D gene. Germline values: CDR1 SNHLY, CDR2 FYNNEI. Trimming took off 3 bases at V and 1 base at J, with 4 bases between the two ends. CDR3 size: 14 residues. The CDR3 DNA reads TGTGCCAGCAGTGACTTTTCTGGGGCCAACGTCCTGACTTTC. Amino acids: CASSDFSGANVLTF.

This chain joins TRBV5-6 and TRBJ1-5; D unresolved. The CDR3 totals 14 residues. In germline, CDR1 is SGHDT, CDR2 YYEEEE. Between the trimmed V and J ends, which lost 0 bases and 5 bases, there was a span of 9 bases. The CDR3 sequence is CASSLGTDYQPQHF. In DNA, the CDR3 is TGTGCCAGCAGCTTGGGGACGGATTATCAGCCCCAGCATTTT.

The sample holds a few counts of this clone. This chain links TRBV10-2 with TRBJ2-2, with 11 bases lining up with TRBD2. CDR3 length: 16 residues. From germline, CDR1 is WSHSY and CDR2 SAAADI. Trimming took 6 bases from V and 5 from J; bases not matched to a gene: 8. This CDR3 is CASSEGSSGGTGELFF. CDR3 DNA: TGCGCCAGCAGCGAAGGATCTAGCGGGGGGACCGGGGAGCTGTTTTTT.

The V call is TRBV4-1, the J call TRBJ2-7; 8 positions match TRBD1. V was clipped by 7 bases and J by 1 base; unmatched bases: 6. Germline-derived CDR1 and CDR2 are MGHRA and YSYEKL. The CDR3 is 14 amino acids. CDR3 sequence: CASTPRQGSYEQYF. DNA of the CDR3: TGCGCCAGCACCCCTCGACAGGGGTCCTACGAGCAGTACTTC.

This chain connects TRBV9 to TRBJ2-7; D gene uncertain. Germline CDR1 is SGDLS and CDR2 is YYNGEE. The CDR3 length is 15 residues. V was shortened by 4 bases and J by 2 bases, with 16 bases between the two germline ends. The CDR3 here is CASSPSPGPTYEQYF. In DNA, the CDR3 is TGTGCCAGCAGCCCCTCCCCGGGCCCTACCTACGAGCAGTACTTC.

The gene calls are TRBV15 and TRBJ1-2; no firm D call. Trimming shortened V by 0 bases and J by 8 bases, and 10 bases separated the two germline ends. Germline lookup yields CDR1 LNHNV and CDR2 YYDKDF (reference sequence). This CDR3 contains 13 residues. CDR3 sequence (DNA): TGTGCCACCAGCAGAGATACGGGGAACGGCTACACCTTC. It yields the protein CATSRDTGNGYTF.

This clone has only one observation. CDR3 bases: TGTGCCAGCAGCGATCCCTCCGACAGGGTGATGGCTGGCTACACCTTC. Translated, it gives CASSDPSDRVMAGYTF. V and J are TRBV5-4 and TRBJ1-2; 7 bases agree with TRBD1. Germline CDR1 and CDR2: SGHNT and YYREEE (reference sequence). Trimming took 4 bases from V and 7 from J; bases not matched to a gene: 16. The CDR3 runs to 16 residues.

V gene TRBV29-1 combines with J gene TRBJ1-2, with 9 bases aligning to TRBD1. With V trimmed by 1 base and J by 4 bases, 7 bases remained unmatched. In germline, CDR1 is SQVTM, CDR2 ANQGSEA. CDR3 length equals 15 residues. The CDR3 sequence is CSVEGTGEEAYGYTF. CDR3 coding DNA: TGCAGCGTTGAAGGGACAGGGGAAGAGGCCTATGGCTACACCTTC.

This clone was detected a few times. V and J are TRBV5-4 and TRBJ1-6, with D possibly matching TRBD1 (5 bases). CDR1 SGHNT and CDR2 YYREEE come from the germline V gene (reference sequence). The CDR3 runs to 17 residues. V gave up 4 bases and J gave up 7 bases, with 21 bases separating them. The CDR3 DNA reads as TGTGCCAGCAGCACGGACACAGGTTGGAACCAAAATTCACCCCTCCACTTT. Amino acids: CASSTDTGWNQNSPLHF.

This clone was counted only a few times. The chain carries TRBV5-6 and TRBJ2-5; D gene unclear. The germline V gene encodes CDR1 SGHDT and CDR2 YYEEEE. The V end was cut by 0 bases, the J end by 4 bases, with 10 bases between. CDR3 size: 14 residues. The CDR3 coding sequence is TGTGCCAGCAGCTTGGTCTGGGATGGAGAGACCCAGTACTTC. Residues: CASSLVWDGETQYF. Full variable domain (rest looked up from reference TRBV5-6 and TRBJ2-5): DAGVTQSPTHLIKTRGQQVTLRCSPKSGHDTVSWYQQALGQGPQFIFQYYEEEERQRGNFPDRFSGHQFPNYSSELNVNALLLGDSALYLCASSLVWDGETQYFGPGTRLLVL.

Regarding this clone: Other DNA sequences in this sample translate to the same CDR3. The V gene is TRBV27, the J gene TRBJ2-1; D perhaps matches TRBD2 (7 bases). Germline lookup yields CDR1 MNHEY and CDR2 SMNVEV (reference sequence). V was pared by 4 bases and J by 4 bases, with 14 bases between. The CDR3 contains 15 residues. This CDR3 is CASSSNGGPYNEQFF. DNA for the CDR3: TGTGCCAGCAGTTCCAACGGGGGGCCGTACAATGAGCAGTTCTTC.

In DNA form, the CDR3 reads TGCGCCAGCAGCCAAGTCCCCGGCGGGGGGTACGGGGAGCTGTTTTTT. Translated, it gives CASSQVPGGGYGELFF. The rearrangement uses TRBV4-1 and TRBJ2-2; 8 bases are a match to TRBD2. The CDR3 covers 16 residues. J lost 7 bases, V lost 1 base, and 8 bases had no gene match. CDR1 and CDR2 from the germline V gene are MGHRA and YSYEKL.

This rearrangement joins TRBV5-1 to TRBJ1-1; D is undetermined. Per germline, CDR1 SGHRS and CDR2 YFSETQ. Trimming cost V 2 bases and J 7 bases, with 6 bases left between them. CDR3 size: 11 residues. The CDR3 coding sequence is TGCGCCAGCAGCTTTGGCGGTGAAGCTTTCTTT. Amino acid sequence: CASSFGGEAFF.

A few counts support this clone. The chain carries TRBV7-9 and TRBJ1-2; D gene unclear. V lost 1 base to trimming and J lost 4 bases, with 7 bases between them. Germline-derived CDR1 and CDR2 are SEHNR and FQNEAQ (reference sequence). The length of the CDR3 is 13 residues. For the CDR3, the DNA is TGTGCCAGCAGCTTAGTACAGCCCTATGGCTACACCTTC. Protein sequence: CASSLVQPYGYTF. The full variable domain, completed using reference TRBV7-9 and TRBJ1-2, is DTGVSQNPRHKITKRGQNVTFRCDPISEHNRLYWYRQTLGQGPEFLTYFQNEAQLEKSRLLSDRFSAERPKGSFSTLEIQRTEQGDSAMYLCASSLVQPYGYTFGSGTRLTVV.